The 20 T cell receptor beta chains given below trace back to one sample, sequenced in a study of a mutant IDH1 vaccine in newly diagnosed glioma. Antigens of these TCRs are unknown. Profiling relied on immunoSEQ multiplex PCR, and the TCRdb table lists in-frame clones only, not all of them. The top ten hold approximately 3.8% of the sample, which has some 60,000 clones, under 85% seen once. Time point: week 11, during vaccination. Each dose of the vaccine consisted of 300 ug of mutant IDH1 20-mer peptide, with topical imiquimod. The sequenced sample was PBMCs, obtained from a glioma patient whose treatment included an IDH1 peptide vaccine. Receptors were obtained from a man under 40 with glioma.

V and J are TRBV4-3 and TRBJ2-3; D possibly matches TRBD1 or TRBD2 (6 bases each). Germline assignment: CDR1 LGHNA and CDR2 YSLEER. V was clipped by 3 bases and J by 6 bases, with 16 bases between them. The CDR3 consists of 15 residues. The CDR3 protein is CASSQGGQTADTQYF. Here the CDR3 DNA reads TGCGCCAGCAGCCAGGGGGGCCAAACGGCGGATACGCAGTATTTT.

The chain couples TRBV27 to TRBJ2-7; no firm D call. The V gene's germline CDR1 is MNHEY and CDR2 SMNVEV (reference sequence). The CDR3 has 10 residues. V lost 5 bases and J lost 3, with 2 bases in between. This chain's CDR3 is CASSNYEQYF. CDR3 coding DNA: TGTGCCAGCAGTAACTACGAGCAGTACTTC.

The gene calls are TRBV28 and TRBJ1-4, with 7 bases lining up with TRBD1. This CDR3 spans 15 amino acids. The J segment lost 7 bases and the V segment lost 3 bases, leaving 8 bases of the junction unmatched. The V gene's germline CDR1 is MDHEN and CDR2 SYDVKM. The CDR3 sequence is CASSFPPGGGEKLFF. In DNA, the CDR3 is TGTGCCAGCAGTTTCCCGCCAGGGGGTGGTGAAAAACTGTTTTTT.

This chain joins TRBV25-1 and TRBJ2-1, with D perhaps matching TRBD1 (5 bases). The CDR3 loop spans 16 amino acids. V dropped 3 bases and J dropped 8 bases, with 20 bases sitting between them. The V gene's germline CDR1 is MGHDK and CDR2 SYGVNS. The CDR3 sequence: CASSDLGREGFDEQFF. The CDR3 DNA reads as TGTGCCAGCAGTGACCTGGGCAGGGAAGGTTTCGATGAGCAGTTCTTC. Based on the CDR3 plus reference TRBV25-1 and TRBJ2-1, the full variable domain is EADIYQTPRYLVIGTGKKITLECSQTMGHDKMYWYQQDPGMELHLIHYSYGVNSTEKGDLSSESTVSRIRTEHFPLTLESARPSHTSQYLCASSDLGREGFDEQFFGPGTRLTVL.

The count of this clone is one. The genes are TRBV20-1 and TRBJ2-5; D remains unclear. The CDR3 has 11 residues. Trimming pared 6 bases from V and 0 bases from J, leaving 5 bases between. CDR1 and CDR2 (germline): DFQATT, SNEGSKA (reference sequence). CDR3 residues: CSAQHQETQYF. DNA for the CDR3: TGCAGTGCCCAACACCAAGAGACCCAGTACTTC.

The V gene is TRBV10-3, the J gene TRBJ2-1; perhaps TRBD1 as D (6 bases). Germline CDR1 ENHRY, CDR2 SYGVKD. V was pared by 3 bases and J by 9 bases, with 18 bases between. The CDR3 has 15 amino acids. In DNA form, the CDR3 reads TGTGCCATCAGTGAACAGGGTGCCTCCAGTAGTGAGCAGTTCTTC. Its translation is CAISEQGASSSEQFF.

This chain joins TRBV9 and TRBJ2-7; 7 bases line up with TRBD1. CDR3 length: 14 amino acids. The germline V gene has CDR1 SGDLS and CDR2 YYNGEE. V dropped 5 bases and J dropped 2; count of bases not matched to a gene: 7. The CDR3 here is CASSRGDSPYEQYF. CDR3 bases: TGTGCCAGCAGTAGAGGGGACAGTCCCTACGAGCAGTACTTC. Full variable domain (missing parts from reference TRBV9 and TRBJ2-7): DSGVTQTPKHLITATGQRVTLRCSPRSGDLSVYWYQQSLDQGLQFLIQYYNGEERAKGNILERFSAQQFPDLHSELNLSSLELGDSALYFCASSRGDSPYEQYFGPGTRLTVT.

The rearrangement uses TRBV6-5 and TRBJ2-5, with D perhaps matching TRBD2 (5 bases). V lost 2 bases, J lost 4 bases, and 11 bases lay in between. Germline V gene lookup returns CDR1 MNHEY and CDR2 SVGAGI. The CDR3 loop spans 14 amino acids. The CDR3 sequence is CASSYVGGGETQYF. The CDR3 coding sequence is TGTGCCAGCAGTTACGTTGGCGGAGGAGAGACCCAGTACTTC.

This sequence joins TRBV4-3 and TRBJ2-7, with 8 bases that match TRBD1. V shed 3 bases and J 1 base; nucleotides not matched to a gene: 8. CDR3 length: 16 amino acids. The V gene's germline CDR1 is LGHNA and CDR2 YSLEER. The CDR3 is CASSQRGQAASYEQYF. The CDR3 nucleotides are TGCGCCAGCAGCCAGAGGGGACAGGCGGCGTCCTACGAGCAGTACTTC.

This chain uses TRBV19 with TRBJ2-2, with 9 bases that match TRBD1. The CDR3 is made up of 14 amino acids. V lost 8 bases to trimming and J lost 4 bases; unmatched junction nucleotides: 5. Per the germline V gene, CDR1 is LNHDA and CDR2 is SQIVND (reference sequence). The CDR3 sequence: CASGGTGFTGELFF. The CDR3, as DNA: TGTGCCAGTGGGGGGACAGGGTTCACCGGGGAGCTGTTTTTT.

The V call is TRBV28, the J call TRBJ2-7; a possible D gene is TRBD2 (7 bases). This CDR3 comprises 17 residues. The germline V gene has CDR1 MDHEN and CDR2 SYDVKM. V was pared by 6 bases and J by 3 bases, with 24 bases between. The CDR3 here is CASSYTPWGGADYEQYF. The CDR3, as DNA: TGTGCCAGCAGCTACACCCCTTGGGGGGGGGCGGACTACGAGCAGTACTTC.

The CDR3 sequence is CASSLSSLEGDTQYF. CDR3 DNA: TGCGCCAGCAGCTTGAGTAGCCTCGAGGGAGATACGCAGTATTTT. The gene calls are TRBV5-1 and TRBJ2-3; possible D gene TRBD2, 5 bases. V gave up 1 base and J gave up 5 bases, with 14 bases separating them. The CDR3 has 15 amino acids. CDR1 is SGHRS, CDR2 YFSETQ, per germline.

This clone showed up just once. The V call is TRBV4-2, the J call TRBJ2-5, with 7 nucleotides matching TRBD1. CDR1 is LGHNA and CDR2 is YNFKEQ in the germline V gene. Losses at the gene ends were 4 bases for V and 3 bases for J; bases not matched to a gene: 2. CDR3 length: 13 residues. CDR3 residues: CASSPQGEETQYF. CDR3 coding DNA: TGTGCCAGCAGCCCGCAGGGGGAAGAGACCCAGTACTTC.

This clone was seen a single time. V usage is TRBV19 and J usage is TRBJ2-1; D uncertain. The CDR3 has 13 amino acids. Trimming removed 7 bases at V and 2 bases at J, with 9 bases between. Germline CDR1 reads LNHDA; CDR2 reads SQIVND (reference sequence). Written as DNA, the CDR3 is TGTGCCAGTAAAGGACCAGCCTACAATGAGCAGTTCTTC. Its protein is CASKGPAYNEQFF.

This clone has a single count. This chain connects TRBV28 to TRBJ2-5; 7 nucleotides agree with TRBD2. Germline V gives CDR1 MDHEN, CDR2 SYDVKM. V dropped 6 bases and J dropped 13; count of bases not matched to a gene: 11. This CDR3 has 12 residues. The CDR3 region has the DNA TGTGCCAGCAGCCGAACTCCGGGACTAACGTACTTC. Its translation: CASSRTPGLTYF.

The CDR3 DNA is TGTGCCAGCAGCTTAGCGACGGGGGGAGGAGGGGAGACCCAGTACTTC. Its translation is CASSLATGGGGETQYF. The chain is built from TRBV7-6 and TRBJ2-5; TRBD2 matches 7 bases. V trimming: 0 bases; J trimming: 5 bases; junction bases outside the gene matches: 9. This CDR3 is built from 16 residues. CDR1 and CDR2 (germline): SGHVS, FNYEAQ.

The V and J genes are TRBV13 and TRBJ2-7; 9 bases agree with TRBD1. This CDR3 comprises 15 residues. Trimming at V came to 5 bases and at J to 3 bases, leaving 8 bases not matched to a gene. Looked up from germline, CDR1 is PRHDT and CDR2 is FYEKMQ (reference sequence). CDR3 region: CASSRTGTGHYEQYF. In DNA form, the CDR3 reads TGTGCCAGCAGCCGGACCGGGACAGGGCACTACGAGCAGTACTTC.

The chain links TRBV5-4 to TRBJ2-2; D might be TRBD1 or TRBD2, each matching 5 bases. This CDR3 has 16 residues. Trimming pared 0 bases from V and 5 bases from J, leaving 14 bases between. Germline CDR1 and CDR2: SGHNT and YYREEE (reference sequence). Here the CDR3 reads CASSLGQGVRTGELFF. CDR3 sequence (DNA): TGTGCCAGCAGCTTGGGGCAGGGAGTCAGGACCGGGGAGCTGTTTTTT.

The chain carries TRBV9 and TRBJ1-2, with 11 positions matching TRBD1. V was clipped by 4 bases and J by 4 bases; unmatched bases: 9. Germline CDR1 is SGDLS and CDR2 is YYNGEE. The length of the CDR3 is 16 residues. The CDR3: CASSPSGTGGPYGYTF. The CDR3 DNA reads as TGTGCCAGCAGCCCTAGCGGGACAGGGGGACCCTATGGCTACACCTTC.

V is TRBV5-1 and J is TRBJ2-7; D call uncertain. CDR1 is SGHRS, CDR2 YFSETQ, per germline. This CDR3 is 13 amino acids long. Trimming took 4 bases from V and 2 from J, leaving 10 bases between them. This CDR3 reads CASSNDVTYEQYF. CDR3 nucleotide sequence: TGCGCCAGCAGCAATGACGTAACCTACGAGCAGTACTTC.